The clone carrying this T cell receptor (beta chain) was seen repeatedly, ten times or more. Antigen specificity is unknown. The time point denotes: sample taken at primary tumor resection. Unsorted whole RNA of tumor, nontumor lung or frozen PBMC was sequenced. Donors were some 72 untreated early-stage non-small cell lung cancer patients. All TCR cDNA molecules were individually tagged with a unique molecular identifier. Via MiXCR, TCRdb re-called the 5' RACE reads, giving one row per CDR3 protein. The data contain 40,000 or so distinct CDR3 sequences, roughly 8% of them singletons. V lost 3 bases and J lost 2, with 13 bases in between. CDR1 is SGHAT and CDR2 is FQNNGV in the germline V gene. This CDR3 contains 16 residues. The source of the sample is a study of spatial heterogeneity in lung cancer. Study in general: The study observed each unique TCR and UMI combination more than ten times on average in raw reads.

Study-wide results and caveats: TCRs found ubiquitously expanded in tumor appeared in blood more at resection than at follow-up.

The clonotype originates from a male donor with early-stage non-small cell lung cancer. Sequenced material: PBMCs, taken at surgery. V usage is TRBV11-2 and J usage is TRBJ2-2, with D hard to call. CDR3 coding DNA: TGTGCCAGCAGCTTTCGGTCCTGGGGAAACACCGGGGAGCTGTTTTTT. This translates into CASSFRSWGNTGELFF.